Below, one TCR beta chain is given with its context. This entry comes from a study of T cell responses to AZD1222 COVID-19 vaccine. Sequencing used immunoSEQ multiplex PCR; TCRdb keeps in-frame clones, though not all of them. The table has some 190,000 clones, roughly nine tenths seen once; the top ten hold 1.7%. The sequence was collected from an adult who received the AZD1222 COVID-19 vaccine. Specimen: peripheral blood, collected 28 days after the second AZD1222 dose.

CDR3: CSVERLAAYNEQFF. CDR3 bases: TGCAGCGTTGAGCGGCTAGCCGCCTACAATGAGCAGTTCTTC. The J gene is TRBJ2-1, the V gene TRBV29-1; tentative D call: TRBD2 (5 bases). The length of the CDR3 is 14 residues. The germline V gene has CDR1 SQVTM and CDR2 ANQGSEA. V was clipped by 3 bases and J by 2 bases, with 11 bases between them.